This T cell receptor beta chain was captured by sequencing in a study of T-cell reconstitution after alpha-beta-depleted transplantation in children (dated by TCRdb to 2016 to 2018). In terms of the full investigation: Using TCR repertoire profiling, the study quantitatively followed how T-cell immune reconstitution unfolded in children after TCRalphabeta/CD19-depleted allogeneic hematopoietic cell transplantation.

Library generation was performed with PCR. Instrument on record: Illumina HiSeq 2500. To normalize quantification of the TCRbeta repertoire, the TCR libraries were built with molecular barcoding that relied on unique molecular identifiers. The public reads were reprocessed in TCRdb via fastp at Q25 and MiXCR, keeping in-frame beta chains. Records with the same CDR3 protein are collapsed into one entry carrying the most frequent genes and DNA. The sample table shows about 640,000 distinct CDR3 sequences, and approximately 16% are seen once. The leading ten clones occupy 1.1% of the sample. According to the germline V gene, CDR1 reads SNHLY and CDR2 reads FYNNEI. From the cysteine through the phenylalanine, the CDR3 covers 14 amino acids. Only CDR3 DNA remains: 42 bases, in frame from the first base. Cut back by 7 bases and 0 bases, the V and J ends lie 9 bases apart. In the case of this clonotype: It lacks a known antigen. No much larger clone exists at a distance of one base, and base qualities are not known.

The sequences come from PBMCs from the stem cell graft donor, collected from the stem cell graft. The chain joins TRBV2 to TRBJ2-2; TRBD1 might be the D gene, on 6 matching bases. The clonotype originates from a human donor who donated a stem cell graft to a child with acute myeloid leukemia. The nucleotides are TGTGCCAGCACTGGGACATCGAACACCGGGGAGCTGTTTTTT. Translated, it reads CASTGTSNTGELFF.